Listed below are T cell receptor beta chains from one sample, sequenced in a study of blood T cell repertoires in COVID-19. Here immunoSEQ multiplex PCR was the method, and the copy in TCRdb shows in-frame clones only, minus some. This sample has more than 200,000 clones, with roughly nine tenths found just once. The sequenced material came from peripheral blood. The origin of the receptors is a man aged 65 to 79 with acute or convalescent COVID-19. CDR3s include the opening cysteine and the closing phenylalanine or tryptophan. The D gene is left open where the match is weak. Clone sizes are given selectively: once, few, many, or a class where the clone is expanded.

TGTGCCATCAGTGAGTCTGGCGGGAAATTGATTGGCGGGGAGCTGTTTTTT,CAISESGGKLIGGELFF,NA,TRBV10-3,NA,TRBJ2-2
TGCGCCAGCAGCTGGACCGGGACAGGGGGCGATGGCTACACCTTC,CASSWTGTGGDGYTF,TRBD1,TRBV5-1,NA,TRBJ1-2
TGTGCCAGCAGGCGCCTCAACGATGGCGAGCAGTACTTC,CASRRLNDGEQYF,NA,TRBV7-2,NA,TRBJ2-7
TGTGCCAGCAGCCTTGATCTAAACTCCTACAATGAGCAGTTCTTC,CASSLDLNSYNEQFF,NA,TRBV9,NA,TRBJ2-1
TGTGCCAGCAGCGGATCTAGCGGGTGGAGGGAGGAGACCCAGTACTTC,CASSGSSGWREETQYF,TRBD2,TRBV7-2,NA,TRBJ2-5
TGCGCCAGCAGCCAAGTCTCGGGACTAGCGGATTCCTACAATGAGCAGTTCTTC,CASSQVSGLADSYNEQFF,TRBD2,TRBV4-1,NA,TRBJ2-1
TGTGCCAGCAGTTACCTCCTAGCGGGCGGAACAGATACGCAGTATTTT,CASSYLLAGGTDTQYF,TRBD2,TRBV6-6,NA,TRBJ2-3
TGTGCCAGCAGTGAAGGCCAGAGGGAGACCCAGTACTTC,CASSEGQRETQYF,NA,TRBV2,NA,TRBJ2-5
TGCAGTGCTAGCAGGGAGGACGAGCAGTACTTC,CSASREDEQYF,NA,TRBV20-1,NA,TRBJ2-7
TGCGCCAGCAGCTTGGTGGCAGGGAACACTGAAGCTTTCTTT,CASSLVAGNTEAFF,NA,TRBV5-1,NA,TRBJ1-1
TGTGCCAGCAGCAACCGAGCAGGGCTGTCCAACGGCTACGAGCAGTACTTC,CASSNRAGLSNGYEQYF,NA,TRBV21-1,NA,TRBJ2-7
TGCGCCAGCGGACTAGGGTCGAACACTGAAGCTTTCTTT,CASGLGSNTEAFF,NA,TRBV5-1,NA,TRBJ1-1
TGTGCCAGCTCACCTTCAAATGCGGCAACTAATGAAAAACTGTTTTTT,CASSPSNAATNEKLFF,NA,TRBV18,NA,TRBJ1-4
TGTGCCAGCAGCGGGACAGGGGGTAAGCAGCCCCAGCATTTT,CASSGTGGKQPQHF,TRBD1,TRBV6-5,NA,TRBJ1-5
TGTGCCAGCAGCCCGACTAGCGGAAACACCGGGGAGCTGTTTTTT,CASSPTSGNTGELFF,TRBD2,TRBV3-1/TRBV3-2,NA,TRBJ2-2
TGTGCCAGCAGCCAATTCAGGGGGCCCACTGAAGCTTTCTTT,CASSQFRGPTEAFF,TRBD1,TRBV14,once,TRBJ1-1
TGTGCCAGTACGGTCAGGGGGGATGAAAAACTGTTTTTT,CASTVRGDEKLFF,TRBD1,TRBV19,NA,TRBJ1-4
TGTGCCAGCAGCGTAGGGGGCGGTTTACCCACAGATACGCAGTATTTT,CASSVGGGLPTDTQYF,NA,TRBV9,NA,TRBJ2-3
TGTGCCAGCAGCCCAAGGGGGCAAGAGACCCAGTACTTC,CASSPRGQETQYF,NA,TRBV9,NA,TRBJ2-5
TGTGCCAGCAGTTACTCTGGGGCCTATGGCTACACCTTC,CASSYSGAYGYTF,NA,TRBV6-5,NA,TRBJ1-2
TGTGCCACCAGCTTAACCCGGGACAGCCAAGAGACCCAGTACTTC,CATSLTRDSQETQYF,TRBD1,TRBV15,NA,TRBJ2-5
TGTGCCAGCAGTCCCCCCAGAGAGCAGTACTTC,CASSPPREQYF,NA,TRBV6-5,NA,TRBJ2-7
TGTGCCACCAGTGATTCCGATCCGGGACAAAGGGATGAGCAGTTCTTC,CATSDSDPGQRDEQFF,NA,TRBV24-1,NA,TRBJ2-1
TGCGCCAGCAGCTCGACTAGCGGGTCCTACGAGCAGTACTTC,CASSSTSGSYEQYF,TRBD2,TRBV5-1,NA,TRBJ2-7
TGTGCCAGCAGACGACAGGGTAGCAATCAGCCCCAGCATTTT,CASRRQGSNQPQHF,TRBD1,TRBV28,NA,TRBJ1-5
TGCGCCAGCAGCCCAGGACAGGGACCTGAAGCTTTCTTT,CASSPGQGPEAFF,TRBD1,TRBV5-1,NA,TRBJ1-1
TGTGCCATCAGCGACGAAGGGACTAGCGGGAGCACGAACACCGGGGAGCTGTTTTTT,CAISDEGTSGSTNTGELFF,TRBD2,TRBV10-3,NA,TRBJ2-2
TGTGCCAGCAGCCAGGGGAGGGTCACTGAAGCTTTCTTT,CASSQGRVTEAFF,NA,TRBV3-1/TRBV3-2,NA,TRBJ1-1
TGCAGCGTTGAGGTCGGGATTGTAGATGAGCAGTTCTTC,CSVEVGIVDEQFF,NA,TRBV29-1,few,TRBJ2-1
TGCGCCAGCAGCCCCGTCGGCGGGAGGGCTAGCGGGGAGCTGTTTTTT,CASSPVGGRASGELFF,TRBD2,TRBV5-1,NA,TRBJ2-2
TGTGCCACCAGCAGAGGTAGTCAGGCGGGGGTGTACAATGAGCAGTTCTTC,CATSRGSQAGVYNEQFF,TRBD2,TRBV15,NA,TRBJ2-1
TGCGCCAGCAGCCAAGATCCTATGGGGAGCGGGCGATGGGATACGCAGTATTTT,CASSQDPMGSGRWDTQYF,NA,TRBV4-1,NA,TRBJ2-3
TGTGCCAGCAGTTTCGGGATTTCTAGCGGTCACAATGAGCAGTTCTTC,CASSFGISSGHNEQFF,TRBD2,TRBV6-2/TRBV6-3,few,TRBJ2-1
TGTGCCAGCAGCCAGGGCAGGGTAGCTGGAAACACCATATATTTT,CASSQGRVAGNTIYF,NA,TRBV11-2,NA,TRBJ1-3
TGTGCCAGCAGTGACTCTGGGACAGGGGGCGGTGGCTACACCTTC,CASSDSGTGGGGYTF,TRBD1,TRBV6-5,NA,TRBJ1-2
TGTGCCAGCACCACGGACAGTGTTCGGGCCAACGTCCTGACTTTC,CASTTDSVRANVLTF,NA,TRBV2,NA,TRBJ2-6
TGTGCCAGTAGAAAACAGAGCTCCTACGAGCAGTACTTC,CASRKQSSYEQYF,NA,TRBV19,NA,TRBJ2-7
TGCGCCAGCAGCCGGGGACTCATGGAGGAAGCTTTCTTT,CASSRGLMEEAFF,NA,TRBV5-1,few,TRBJ1-1
TGTGCCAGCAGCTTAGATGGGACTAGCGGTCTCCCCTACGAGCAGTACTTC,CASSLDGTSGLPYEQYF,TRBD2,TRBV7-8,NA,TRBJ2-7
TGTGCCAGTAGTAAATTAGCGTTTTCCTACAATGAGCAGTTCTTC,CASSKLAFSYNEQFF,NA,TRBV19,NA,TRBJ2-1
TGTGCCAGCAGCTTGAAGAGGGGACAATACTATGGCTACACCTTC,CASSLKRGQYYGYTF,NA,TRBV5-8,few,TRBJ1-2
TGTGCCAGCAGTTACTCGGGACTTCGTTCGTATGAGCAGTTCTTC,CASSYSGLRSYEQFF,NA,TRBV6-5,NA,TRBJ2-1
TGCGCCAGCAGCTTGGAACTAGCGGGAGACGATGAGCAGTTCTTC,CASSLELAGDDEQFF,TRBD2,TRBV5-1,NA,TRBJ2-1
TGTGCCAGCAGCCGCGGTAGCGAGATTTCGGTCTACGAGCAGTACTTC,CASSRGSEISVYEQYF,NA,TRBV3-1/TRBV3-2,NA,TRBJ2-7
TGCGCCAGCAGCGGTAGCGGAAACTCCTACGAGCAGTACTTC,CASSGSGNSYEQYF,NA,TRBV5-1,NA,TRBJ2-7
TGTGCCAGTAGTAGGGGGACAGGGAACACCGGGGAGCTGTTTTTT,CASSRGTGNTGELFF,TRBD1,TRBV19,NA,TRBJ2-2
TGTGCCAGCAGCCCGGGGATGCAGCCCCAGCATTTT,CASSPGMQPQHF,NA,TRBV12-3/TRBV12-4,NA,TRBJ1-5
TGTGCCAGCCGGGACAGCGATACGTTCTCTGGAAACACCATATATTTT,CASRDSDTFSGNTIYF,TRBD1,TRBV19,NA,TRBJ1-3
TGTGCCAGCGAAGCCGGACAGGCTAGCAATCAGCCCCAGCATTTT,CASEAGQASNQPQHF,TRBD1,TRBV6-5,once,TRBJ1-5
TGTGCCAGCAGCCCGGGACTCTATAGCAATCAGCCCCAGCATTTT,CASSPGLYSNQPQHF,NA,TRBV3-1/TRBV3-2,once,TRBJ1-5
TGTGCCAGCAGATATACAGGGTCTCAGTTTGGCTACACCTTC,CASRYTGSQFGYTF,NA,TRBV6-6,NA,TRBJ1-2
TGTGCCAGCAGCGTAGGAGGTAACTCCTACAATGAGCAGTTCTTC,CASSVGGNSYNEQFF,NA,TRBV9,NA,TRBJ2-1
TGTGCCAGCAGGCGGACAGGGCTCGAGCAGTACTTC,CASRRTGLEQYF,TRBD1,TRBV28,once,TRBJ2-7
TGCAGCCCTGTGGTCCTCGGGGAAACCCTCCCCAAAAACATTCAGTACTTC,CSPVVLGETLPKNIQYF,NA,TRBV29-1,NA,TRBJ2-4
TGTGCCAGTAGTGTTCCGGGACAGGGGAACTACGAGCAGTACTTC,CASSVPGQGNYEQYF,TRBD1,TRBV19,NA,TRBJ2-7
TGCGCCAGCAGCTTGTTTCCAGGCACGAACACCGGGGAGCTGTTTTTT,CASSLFPGTNTGELFF,NA,TRBV5-1,NA,TRBJ2-2
TGTGCCAGCAGTAAACGCCCAGTAAGGGGAAAAGGGACCAACGTCCTGACTTTC,CASSKRPVRGKGTNVLTF,NA,TRBV6-2/TRBV6-3,NA,TRBJ2-6
TGTGCCAGCAGCCCTGGTCAGGGGCCCTACTATGGCTACACCTTC,CASSPGQGPYYGYTF,NA,TRBV7-9,NA,TRBJ1-2
TGTGCCAGCAGCCCTAGAACAGATACGCAGTATTTT,CASSPRTDTQYF,NA,TRBV14,NA,TRBJ2-3